This TCR beta chain is drawn from a study of CD8+CD57+ T cells in acquired aplastic anemia. For the study at large: Sorted CD4+ and CD8+ cells gave an average of roughly 3 ug of DNA.

This clonotype was recorded many times. What it binds is unknown. The TCR beta profiling, which covered VDJ combination and CDR3 sequence, was carried out using genomic DNA as the template. TCRdb recomputed calls from the reads with MiXCR, one row per CDR3 protein. The data contain about 40,000 distinct CDR3 sequences, roughly 63% of them singletons. Study outcomes and limitations: Overlapping CD8+ CDR3 repertoires of patients and controls contained approximately 28 shared sequences. Levels of CD8+ Simpson's diversity were not significantly distinct in patients versus controls.

V was clipped by 6 bases and J by 6 bases, with 23 bases between them. Germline V gives CDR1 MGHRA, CDR2 YSYEKL. This CDR3 contains 16 residues. Those patients picked for sequencing had displayed CD8+CD57+ cell expansion on flow cytometry. This TCR derives from a human donor with aplastic anemia. Sequencing input: sorted CD4+, CD8+, or CD8+CD57+ T cells (not recorded which) from PBMCs. V gene TRBV4-1 combines with J gene TRBJ1-1; D perhaps matches TRBD1 (5 bases). CDR3 in amino acids: CASSPHRQNPNSEAFF. The CDR3 DNA reads as TGCGCCAGCAGTCCCCATCGACAGAACCCAAACTCTGAAGCTTTCTTT.